This record concerns one TCR beta chain sequence. As yet, its antigen is unknown. This specimen belongs to a study of shared clonotypes between healthy human individuals. About the research overall: For every donor, three CD4 naive, three CD4 memory, two CD8 naive and one CD8 memory plates were used. Overall study results and limits: In the sorted subsets, rarefaction showed sequencing was incomplete despite large depth. In general, naive subsets displayed greater estimated richness than memory subsets did.

Naive CD8 isolation took CD45RO-negative cells positively selected for CCR7 and excluded terminally differentiated effector memory CD45RA+ cells. The donors were adults (healthy and HIV-negative) with no recent acute infections or vaccinations. Germline trimming cut 10 bases from V and 1 base from J; bases unmatched to any gene: 5. Germline values: CDR1 ENHRY, CDR2 SYGVKD. This CDR3 is built from 14 residues. Profiled with immunoSEQ multiplex PCR; TCRdb holds only in-frame clones, not every one. The repertoire holds about 680,000 clones, with 92% as singletons. The chain combines TRBV10-3 with TRBJ2-1; the match to TRBD1 covers 9 bases. What was sequenced was naive CD8+ T cells sorted from blood. This TCR came from a man younger than 40 in good health. The DNA for the CDR3 is TGTGCCACTTCCGGGACAGGGTCCTACAATGAGCAGTTCTTC. Amino acid sequence: CATSGTGSYNEQFF.